Detailed here is one T cell receptor beta chain. This sample was included in a study of CD8+CD57+ T cells in acquired aplastic anemia. Patients who underwent sequencing had shown CD8+CD57+ cell expansion by flow cytometry. Every patient was diagnosed with severe acquired aplastic anemia. V shed 5 bases and J shed 7 bases, with 9 bases lying between them. The CDR3 extends over 11 amino acids. CDR1 and CDR2 (germline): LNHDA, SQIVND (reference sequence). The use of genomic DNA as template underpinned the TCR beta VDJ and CDR3 profiling. TCRdb redid the calling of the reads with MiXCR, one entry per CDR3 protein. The sample carries about 270,000 distinct CDR3 sequences, approximately 86% recorded once.

Sequenced input: sorted CD4+, CD8+, or CD8+CD57+ T cells (not recorded which) from PBMCs. The rearrangement links TRBV19 to TRBJ2-7; D gene unclear. The TCR comes from a human donor with aplastic anemia. The chain's CDR3 is CASSGVREQYF. The CDR3 DNA reads as TGTGCCAGTAGTGGGGTCCGAGAGCAGTACTTC.